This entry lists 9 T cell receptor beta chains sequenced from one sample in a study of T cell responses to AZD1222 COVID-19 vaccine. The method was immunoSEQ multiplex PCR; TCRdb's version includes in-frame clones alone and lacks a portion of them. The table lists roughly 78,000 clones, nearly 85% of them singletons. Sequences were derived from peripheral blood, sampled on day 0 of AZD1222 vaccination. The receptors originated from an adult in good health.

Here the CDR3 reads CASSSVVLAGGQSGYEQYF. CDR3 sequence (DNA): TGTGCCAGCAGCTCGGTGGTACTAGCGGGAGGGCAATCCGGCTACGAGCAGTACTTC. V gene TRBV11-2 combines with J gene TRBJ2-7; 13 bases match TRBD2. The V and J ends lost 4 bases and 3 bases, in that order; junction bases with no gene match: 15. The germline V gene encodes CDR1 SGHAT and CDR2 FQNNGV. The CDR3 length is 19 residues.

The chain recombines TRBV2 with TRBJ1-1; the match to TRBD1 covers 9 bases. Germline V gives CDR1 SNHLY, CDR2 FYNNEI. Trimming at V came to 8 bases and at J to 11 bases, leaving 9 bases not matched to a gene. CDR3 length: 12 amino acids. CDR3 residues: CASLDRGRLAFF. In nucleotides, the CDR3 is TGTGCCAGCCTGGACAGGGGAAGACTGGCTTTCTTT.

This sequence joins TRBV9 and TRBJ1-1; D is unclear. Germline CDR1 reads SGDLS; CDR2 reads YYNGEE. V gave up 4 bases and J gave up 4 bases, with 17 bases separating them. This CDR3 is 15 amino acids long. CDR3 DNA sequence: TGTGCCAGCAGCCCACCGTGGAGGGTTGGCACTGAAGCTTTCTTT. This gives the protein CASSPPWRVGTEAFF.

In DNA, the CDR3 is TGCGCCAGCAGCTTTGTTGGGGTTGGAGATGAAGCTTTCTTT. As protein: CASSFVGVGDEAFF. This sequence joins TRBV5-1 and TRBJ1-1; D is unclear. CDR1 and CDR2 (germline): SGHRS, YFSETQ. V was pared by 2 bases and J by 7 bases, with 15 bases between. CDR3 length: 14 residues.

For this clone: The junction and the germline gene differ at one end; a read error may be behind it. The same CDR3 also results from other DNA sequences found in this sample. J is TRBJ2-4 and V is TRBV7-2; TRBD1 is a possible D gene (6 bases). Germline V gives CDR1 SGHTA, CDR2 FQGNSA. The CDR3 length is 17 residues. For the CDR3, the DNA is TGTGCCAGCAGCCCCGAGGGGCAGGGGCTAGCCAAAAACATTCAGTATTTC. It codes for CASSPEGQGLAKNIQYF.

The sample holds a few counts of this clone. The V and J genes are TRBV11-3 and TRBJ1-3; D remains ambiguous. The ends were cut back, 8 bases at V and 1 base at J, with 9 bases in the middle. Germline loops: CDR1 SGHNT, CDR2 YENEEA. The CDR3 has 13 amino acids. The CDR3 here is CASSLRSGNTIYF. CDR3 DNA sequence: TGTGCCAGCTCCCTTCGATCTGGAAACACCATATATTTT.

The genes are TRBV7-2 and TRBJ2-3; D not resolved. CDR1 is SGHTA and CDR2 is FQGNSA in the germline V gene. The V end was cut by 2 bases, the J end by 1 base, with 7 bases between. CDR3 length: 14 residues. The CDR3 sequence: CASSLYFGTDTQYF. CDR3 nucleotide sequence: TGTGCCAGCAGCTTATATTTCGGCACAGATACGCAGTATTTT.

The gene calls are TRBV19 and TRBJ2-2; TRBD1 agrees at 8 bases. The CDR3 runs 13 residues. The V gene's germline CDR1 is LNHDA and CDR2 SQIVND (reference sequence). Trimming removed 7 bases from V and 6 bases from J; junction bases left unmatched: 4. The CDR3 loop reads CASKQGAAGELFF. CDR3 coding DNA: TGTGCCAGTAAGCAGGGGGCTGCCGGGGAGCTGTTTTTT.

CDR3 region: CASSVTGDGEKLFF. CDR3 nucleotides: TGTGCCAGCAGCGTAACGGGGGATGGTGAAAAACTGTTTTTT. The chain combines TRBV9 with TRBJ1-4; a weak D match, TRBD1 (5 bases). CDR1 and CDR2 (germline): SGDLS, YYNGEE. The CDR3 has 14 residues. V shed 1 base and J shed 7 bases, with 11 bases lying between them.